The entry below describes one T cell receptor beta chain. This clonotype was found many times. Its binding antigen is unknown. No qualities accompany the bases; no much larger clone lies one base away. This specimen comes from a study of CD8 T cells in ankylosing spondylitis (dated by TCRdb to about 2017). For context, the study as a whole: The study set out to find disease-linked TCR variants by profiling T cell receptor beta repertoires in ankylosing spondylitis patients and healthy donors. Peripheral blood was sampled, and synovial fluid was also collected from ankylosing spondylitis patients. The whole study cohort included under 140 healthy donors and 25 or so ankylosing spondylitis patients.

The CDR3, cysteine through phenylalanine, is 15 amino acids long. CDR3 DNA is the only sequence kept; it has 45 bases, read in frame from the first base. V and J are trimmed by 1 base and 6 bases, and the gene matches miss 7 bases of the junction. CDR1 and CDR2 are read off the germline V gene as SGDLS and YYNGEE. On the study overall, not on this receptor specifically: The disease-linked clones had a CD8+ phenotype and were found at relatively low frequencies in peripheral blood. Some TCR beta motif variants had previously been reported in synovial fluid and blood of reactive arthritis patients, which suggested common disease-initiation mechanisms. A TCR beta motif made up of eight highly homologous amino acid variants appeared to be characteristic of blood from ankylosing spondylitis patients. According to the report, matched synovial fluid samples from ankylosing spondylitis patients were significantly enriched for the disease-linked clones.

The sample was run on an Illumina HiSeq 2500. Quantitative 5'-RACE with molecular barcodes was the method used to prepare the TCR beta libraries. As for the authors' bioinformatics: A new computational method based on a probabilistic model of VDJ rearrangement was used to identify disease-linked TCR variants. In-frame beta chains were kept once TCRdb had trimmed the public reads at Q25 with fastp and called clones with MiXCR. Each CDR3 protein gets just one entry, which takes the most common genes and DNA from the rows behind it. These V and J calls originate from TCRdb's pipeline instead of the authors' own analysis. The sample yields 130,000 or so distinct CDR3 sequences; 6% to 8.5% were counted once. The ten biggest clones cover about 12% of the sample.

The origin of this receptor is a male donor with ankylosing spondylitis or in good health (not recorded which). The sequence is built from TRBV9 and TRBJ2-1; 7 bases in between match TRBD2. Sequencing was performed on blood, either unsorted or a sorted T cell fraction (not recorded which). The DNA reads as follows: TGTGCCAGCAGCGTACTGGGACTAACGTTCAATGAGCAGTTCTTC. This gives the protein CASSVLGLTFNEQFF.